The T cell receptor (beta chain) under discussion was sequenced for a study of blood T cells in healthy people across ages. Per-sample PBMC isolation yielded at least 7 million cells. Then a second PCR, running about 6 to 11 cycles, was carried out with a sample-barcoded 5' primer and a J-beta primer mix. TCRdb re-called the 5' RACE reads through MiXCR, storing one row per CDR3 protein. The sample shows about 380,000 distinct CDR3 sequences, about 49% of them seen only once. Details on this clonotype: Its antigen is not known.

Notes on the study in general: Naive T cell percentage showed a strong correlation with TCR beta diversity. One million T cells yielded diversity estimates that were considered underestimates.

The specimen was blood. This TCR derives from a man in his 60s in good health.

The CDR3 region has the DNA TGTGCCAGCAAGACTAGCGGGGGGCCCGGGGAGACCCAGTACTTC. It encodes CASKTSGGPGETQYF. V usage is TRBV6-1 and J usage is TRBJ2-5; 13 bases map to TRBD2. In germline, CDR1 is MNHNS, CDR2 SASEGT. This CDR3 has 15 amino acids. The trim removed 7 bases at V and 5 bases at J, leaving 7 bases unmatched.